Following are 19 T cell receptor beta chains from one sample sequenced in a study of beta chain features in type 1 diabetes. Expressed TCRB transcripts were sequenced, since all the RNA that had been isolated was reverse transcribed. The table came from immunoSEQ multiplex PCR; TCRdb's copy has only in-frame clones and leaves some out. This table holds under 250,000 clones, roughly 10% found once. The sequencing input was central memory CD4+ T cells from blood. Source of these receptors: a man between 18 and 29 years old in good health.

This clone was observed a handful of times. V gene TRBV18 combines with J gene TRBJ2-7, with D perhaps matching TRBD2 (5 bases). Germline CDR1 is KGHSH and CDR2 is LQKENI. CDR3 length: 14 residues. V was clipped by 3 bases and J by 6 bases, with 15 bases between them. The CDR3 here is CASSPRDEGAEQYF. CDR3 coding DNA: TGTGCCAGCTCACCCCGGGATGAGGGCGCCGAGCAGTACTTC.

The DNA of the CDR3 is TGTGCCAGCAGCTTAGGTGTGGGGTACGAGCAGTACTTC. This encodes CASSLGVGYEQYF. V usage is TRBV7-2 and J usage is TRBJ2-7; D is uncertain. Germline values: CDR1 SGHTA, CDR2 FQGNSA. V lost 1 base, J lost 4 bases, and 8 bases lay in between. This CDR3 has 13 residues. The full variable domain, completed using reference TRBV7-2 and TRBJ2-7, is GAGVSQSPSNKVTEKGKDVELRCDPISGHTALYWYRQSLGQGLEFLIYFQGNSAPDKSGLPSDRFSAERTGGSVSTLTIQRTQQEDSAVYLCASSLGVGYEQYFGPGTRLTVT.

This clone was recorded a few times. V and J are TRBV28 and TRBJ1-2; D is undetermined. The CDR3 is 14 residues long. CDR1 is MDHEN and CDR2 is SYDVKM in the germline V gene. V lost 1 base to trimming and J lost 8 bases, with 14 bases between them. The CDR3 region has the DNA TGTGCCAGCAGTTTATACGTGTCCATGCGGGGCTACACCTTC. It specifies CASSLYVSMRGYTF.

This chain links TRBV7-2 with TRBJ2-3; 8 bases align to TRBD2. Germline V gene data show CDR1 as SGHTA and CDR2 as FQGNSA. CDR3 length: 16 amino acids. V lost 5 bases to trimming and J lost 1 base; unmatched junction nucleotides: 8. In nucleotides, the CDR3 is TGTGCCAGCAGCCAGTCACTAGCGGAGCGCACAGATACGCAGTATTTT. The encoded protein is CASSQSLAERTDTQYF. The complete variable domain, with remaining parts taken from reference TRBV7-2 and TRBJ2-3, reads GAGVSQSPSNKVTEKGKDVELRCDPISGHTALYWYRQSLGQGLEFLIYFQGNSAPDKSGLPSDRFSAERTGGSVSTLTIQRTQQEDSAVYLCASSQSLAERTDTQYFGPGTRLTVL.

In its sample, this clone was seen a few times. The chain joins TRBV18 to TRBJ1-2, with 7 bases that match TRBD1. J gave up 8 bases and V 2 bases, and 8 bases lay outside the gene matches. There are 14 residues in the CDR3. Germline V CDR1 and CDR2: KGHSH, LQKENI. This CDR3 reads CASSPLEGGRGYTF. The DNA for the CDR3 is TGTGCCAGCTCACCATTAGAAGGGGGCAGAGGCTACACCTTC. Complete variable domain (other parts from reference TRBV18 and TRBJ1-2): NAGVMQNPRHLVRRRGQEARLRCSPMKGHSHVYWYRQLPEEGLKFMVYLQKENIIDESGMPKERFSAEFPKEGPSILRIQQVVRGDSAAYFCASSPLEGGRGYTFGSGTRLTVV.

This clone occurred a few times. The V gene is TRBV5-6, the J gene TRBJ2-7, with 10 bases that match TRBD2. V was pared by 4 bases and J by 4 bases, with 8 bases of the junction left unmatched. Germline V lookup: CDR1 SGHDT, CDR2 YYEEEE. The CDR3 length is 15 residues. The CDR3 bases are TGTGCCAGCAGCCGCGGACTAGCGGAGATTTACGAGCAGTACTTC. Residues: CASSRGLAEIYEQYF.

The V and J genes are TRBV7-9 and TRBJ2-3; a weak D match, TRBD1 (6 bases). V lost 2 bases, J lost 0 bases, and 9 bases lay in between. The length of the CDR3 is 15 residues. The germline CDR1 and CDR2 sequences are SEHNR and FQNEAQ (reference sequence). The CDR3 DNA reads as TGTGCCAGCAGCTTATGGGACACCAGCACAGATACGCAGTATTTT. Its translation is CASSLWDTSTDTQYF.

The rearrangement links TRBV4-3 to TRBJ2-2; TRBD2 aligns across 12 bases. J lost 9 bases, V lost 5 bases, and 10 bases had no gene match. Per germline, CDR1 LGHNA and CDR2 YSLEER. CDR3 length: 16 amino acids. The CDR3 DNA reads as TGCGCCAGCAGCTTGACTAGCGGGAGCGGCAGCCGGGAGCTGTTTTTT. As protein: CASSLTSGSGSRELFF.

This clone was counted a few times. Other DNA sequences of this sample code for an identical CDR3. The CDR3 sequence is CASSTRNTEAFF. In nucleotides, the CDR3 is TGTGCCAGCAGCACCAGGAACACTGAAGCTTTCTTT. The chain is built from TRBV7-2 and TRBJ1-1, with D unclear. Germline V gene data show CDR1 as SGHTA and CDR2 as FQGNSA. V dropped 5 bases and J dropped 1 base, with 5 bases sitting between them. The CDR3 extends over 12 amino acids.

The chain recombines TRBV29-1 with TRBJ1-4; TRBD1 might be the D (6 bases). The V gene lost 4 bases and the J gene lost 5 bases, with 11 bases spanning the gap. CDR1 SQVTM and CDR2 ANQGSEA come from the germline V gene. The CDR3 extends over 13 amino acids. In DNA, the CDR3 is TGCAGCGTTGTCAAGGGACAAAATGAAAAACTGTTTTTT. Amino acid sequence: CSVVKGQNEKLFF.

This clone was seen more than once but under ten times. This chain links TRBV6-6 with TRBJ1-6, with TRBD1 matching 8 bases. CDR1 is MNHNY and CDR2 is SVGAGI in the germline V gene (reference sequence). After removal of 6 bases from V and 5 bases from J, the junction contained 0 bases not matched to a gene. The CDR3 is 13 residues long. CDR3 nucleotide sequence: TGTGCCAGCAGACAGGGGGATAATTCACCCCTCCACTTT. Translating gives CASRQGDNSPLHF.

This clone has only a few counts. The chain couples TRBV5-5 to TRBJ2-5; D call uncertain. From germline, CDR1 is SGHKS and CDR2 YYEKEE (reference sequence). The V and J ends lost 4 bases and 0 bases respectively, with 7 bases between them. This CDR3 spans 13 amino acids. This CDR3 reads CASSILYQETQYF. CDR3 nucleotides: TGTGCCAGCAGCATACTGTACCAAGAGACCCAGTACTTC.

This clone was seen more than once but under ten times. The chain joins TRBV11-3 to TRBJ2-1; 11 bases agree with TRBD2. The germline gives CDR1 SGHNT, CDR2 YENEEA. The CDR3 is made up of 15 amino acids. With V trimmed by 0 bases and J by 6 bases, 1 base remained unmatched. CDR3 nucleotides: TGTGCCAGCAGCTTAGATAGCGGGAGGGCCAATGAGCAGTTCTTC. The encoded protein is CASSLDSGRANEQFF.

V and J are TRBV7-9 and TRBJ2-7; D remains ambiguous. Germline V gives CDR1 SEHNR, CDR2 FQNEAQ (reference sequence). Trimming took off 1 base at V and 3 bases at J, with 10 bases between the two ends. The length of the CDR3 is 14 residues. The CDR3 is CASSLGASHYEQYF. In DNA form, the CDR3 reads TGTGCCAGCAGCTTAGGGGCCAGCCACTACGAGCAGTACTTC.

This rearrangement joins TRBV2 to TRBJ1-5; tentatively, D is TRBD1 (5 bases). This CDR3 has 14 residues. CDR1 is SNHLY, CDR2 FYNNEI, per germline. V was pared by 5 bases and J by 8 bases, with 16 bases between. The CDR3 DNA follows: TGTGCCAGCAGTCGGCAGCCCGCGGGGGAGCCCCAGCATTTT. This translates into CASSRQPAGEPQHF.

This chain uses TRBV7-2 with TRBJ1-5, with TRBD1 identical over 12 bases. The CDR3 runs to 19 residues. The germline V gene encodes CDR1 SGHTA and CDR2 FQGNSA. The junction had 10 bases not matched to a gene; V was cut back by 3 bases and J by 1 base. The CDR3 nucleotides read TGTGCCAGCAGCTTGCTGCCGGGACAGGGGGCACGGAGCAATCAGCCCCAGCATTTT. It codes for CASSLLPGQGARSNQPQHF.

This clone was detected ten times or more. The rearrangement links TRBV5-4 to TRBJ2-5; D gene unclear. Trimming stripped 2 bases from V and 0 bases from J, with 8 bases between. The CDR3 consists of 14 residues. CDR1 and CDR2 from the germline V gene are SGHNT and YYREEE (reference sequence). The CDR3 DNA reads TGTGCCAGCAGCTTTTCGGAGTACCAAGAGACCCAGTACTTC. It specifies CASSFSEYQETQYF.

The chain uses TRBV7-9 and TRBJ2-5; 10 bases agree with TRBD1. Germline V lookup: CDR1 SEHNR, CDR2 FQNEAQ (reference sequence). The V segment lost 1 base and the J segment 5 bases; nucleotides outside the gene matches: 7. This CDR3 comprises 16 residues. The CDR3, as DNA: TGTGCCAGCAGCTTAGTCCGGGGGACAGGGGAGGAGACCCAGTACTTC. Translation: CASSLVRGTGEETQYF.

This clone has more than one count but fewer than ten. CDR3 protein: CASSLMADAEAFF. The CDR3 DNA sequence: TGTGCCAGCAGCCTAATGGCCGACGCTGAAGCTTTCTTT. The V gene is TRBV6-5, the J gene TRBJ1-1; the D is unclear. The V gene lost 6 bases and the J gene lost 6 bases, with 14 bases spanning the gap. The CDR3 runs 13 residues. CDR1 and CDR2 from the germline V gene are MNHEY and SVGAGI.